The clone carrying this TCR beta chain was counted at least ten times. The record originates from a study of T-cell reconstitution after alpha-beta-depleted transplantation in children. CDR3 size: 14 residues. The V end was cut by 4 bases, the J end by 2 bases, with 10 bases between. Unique molecular identifiers were incorporated during preparation of the TCRbeta library. A single record per CDR3 protein comes from TCRdb applying MiXCR to the PCR reads. The sample gives 200,000 to 250,000 distinct CDR3 sequences, around 13% of which show up once; roughly 2.6% is in the top ten. Here the sequenced sample was PBMCs from the stem cell graft donor, taken from the stem cell graft. The receptor was derived from a human donor who donated a stem cell graft to a child with acute lymphoblastic leukemia. The chain links TRBV12-3 or TRBV12-4 to TRBJ2-3; TRBD1 might be the D (5 bases). CDR3 protein: CASSWGGTTDTQYF. In DNA, the CDR3 is TGTGCCAGCAGTTGGGGCGGTACCACAGATACGCAGTATTTT.